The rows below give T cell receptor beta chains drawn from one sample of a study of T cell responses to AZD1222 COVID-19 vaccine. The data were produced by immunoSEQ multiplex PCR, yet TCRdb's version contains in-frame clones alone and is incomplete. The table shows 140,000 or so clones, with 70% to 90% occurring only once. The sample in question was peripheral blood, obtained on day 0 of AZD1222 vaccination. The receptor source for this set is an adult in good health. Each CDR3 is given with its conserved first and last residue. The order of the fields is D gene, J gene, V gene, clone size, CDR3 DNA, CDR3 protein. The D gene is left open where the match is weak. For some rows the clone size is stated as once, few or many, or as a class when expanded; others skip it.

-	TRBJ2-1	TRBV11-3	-	TGTGCCAGCAGCGCGGAATACGAGCAGTTCTTC	CASSAEYEQFF
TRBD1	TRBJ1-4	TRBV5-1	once	TGCGCCAGCAGCATCGGGACAGCCGAAGCTACCTATAATGAAAAACTGTTTTTT	CASSIGTAEATYNEKLFF
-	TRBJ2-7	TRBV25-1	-	TGTGCCAGCAGTTGGGTTAACTCCTACGAGCAGTACTTC	CASSWVNSYEQYF
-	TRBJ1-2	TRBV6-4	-	TGTGCCAGCAGTGAGTGGGGGGGGCCCTACGGCTACACCTTC	CASSEWGGPYGYTF
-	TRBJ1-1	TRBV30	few	TGTGCCTGGGAAAGGAGAGAGACTGAAGCTTTCTTT	CAWERRETEAFF
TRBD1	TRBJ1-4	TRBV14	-	TGTGCCAGCAGACGGACAGGGGTGGAAAAACTGTTTTTT	CASRRTGVEKLFF
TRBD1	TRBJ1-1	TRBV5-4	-	TGTGCCAGCAGCCCACTCGGGACAGTCACTGAAGCTTTCTTT	CASSPLGTVTEAFF
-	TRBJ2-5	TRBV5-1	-	TGCGCCAGCAGCTTGGGCCATGGGGACCAAGAGACCCAGTACTTC	CASSLGHGDQETQYF
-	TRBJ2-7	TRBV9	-	TGTGCCAGCAGCGGGGACGGCTACGAGCAGTACTTC	CASSGDGYEQYF
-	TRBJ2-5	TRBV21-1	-	TGTGCCAGCATCGGACAGGGGGCAGTAGGAGAGACCCAGTACTTC	CASIGQGAVGETQYF
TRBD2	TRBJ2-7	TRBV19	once	TGTGCCAGTAGTATGACTAGCTCGTTTGGGGAGCAGTACTTC	CASSMTSSFGEQYF
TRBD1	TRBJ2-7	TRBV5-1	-	TGCGCCAGCAGCCTCGGGACAGGGTCGCTCGAGCAGTACTTC	CASSLGTGSLEQYF
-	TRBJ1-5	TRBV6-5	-	TGTGCCAGCAGACGACAGAGGGACATTAATCAGCCCCAGCATTTT	CASRRQRDINQPQHF
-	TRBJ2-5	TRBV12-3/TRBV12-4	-	TGTGCCAGCAGCGGGGTTTCTAAGGAGACCCAGTACTTC	CASSGVSKETQYF
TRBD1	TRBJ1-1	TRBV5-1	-	TGCGCCAGCAGCTTAAGAACAGGACAGGGGGCAGGTGAAGCTTTCTTT	CASSLRTGQGAGEAFF
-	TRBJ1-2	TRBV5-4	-	TGTGCCAGCAGCTTGTTAGCTGGGTCGGATGGCTACACCTTC	CASSLLAGSDGYTF
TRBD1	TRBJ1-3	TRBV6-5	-	TGTGCCAGCAGTCCCGGGACAGTTGGAAACACCATATATTTT	CASSPGTVGNTIYF
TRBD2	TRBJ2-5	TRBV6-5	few	TGTGCCAGCAGTTACGGCCTAGCGGGTATTGAGACCCAGTACTTC	CASSYGLAGIETQYF
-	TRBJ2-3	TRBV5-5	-	TGTGCCAGCAGCTTGGAAAGGGGCACAGATACGCAGTATTTT	CASSLERGTDTQYF
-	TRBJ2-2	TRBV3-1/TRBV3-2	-	TGTGCCAGCAGCCTGGGGGTATCGAACACCGGGGAGCTGTTTTTT	CASSLGVSNTGELFF
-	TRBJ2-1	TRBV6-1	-	TGTGCCAGCAGTGAACCGGGGGCGGCGGGGATTGAGCAGTTCTTC	CASSEPGAAGIEQFF
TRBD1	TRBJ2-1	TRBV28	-	TGTGCCAGCAGTTTGGGCAGGGGGCGAAGCTCCTACAATGAGCAGTTCTTC	CASSLGRGRSSYNEQFF
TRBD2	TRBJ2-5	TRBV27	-	TGTGCCAGCAGAAGTAGCGGGAGCCAAGAGACCCAGTACTTC	CASRSSGSQETQYF
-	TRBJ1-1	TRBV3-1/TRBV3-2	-	TGTGCCAGCAGCACCAGGGGCGAAAACACTGAAGCTTTCTTT	CASSTRGENTEAFF
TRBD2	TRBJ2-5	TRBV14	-	TGTGCCAGCAGCCAGGGACTAGCGGGAGAGACCCAGTACTTC	CASSQGLAGETQYF
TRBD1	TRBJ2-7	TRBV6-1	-	TGTGCCAGCAGTGAAAAGACAGGGACCCCCTACGAGCAGTACTTC	CASSEKTGTPYEQYF
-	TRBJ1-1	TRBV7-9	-	TGTGCCAGCAGCTTGGGCAGATTAGCTTTCTTT	CASSLGRLAFF
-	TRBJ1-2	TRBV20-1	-	TGCAGTGCTAGTAGGCAGGGGAGCGGTGGCTACACCTTC	CSASRQGSGGYTF
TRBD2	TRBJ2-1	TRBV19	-	TGTGCCAGTAGAAGCGGGAGGGCCAGCAATGAGCAGTTCTTC	CASRSGRASNEQFF
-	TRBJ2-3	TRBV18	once	TGTGCCAGCTCCCTAGGGGGAGGCACAGATACGCAGTATTTT	CASSLGGGTDTQYF
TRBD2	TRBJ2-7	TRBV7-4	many	TGTGCCAGCAGCTCCCCAAGACTAGCGGGAGGGCCGATTCACGAGCAGTACTTC	CASSSPRLAGGPIHEQYF
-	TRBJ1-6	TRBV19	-	TGTGCCAGTAGTATGCCGTCCGGGTTAACCCTCCACTTT	CASSMPSGLTLHF
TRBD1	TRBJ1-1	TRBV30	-	TGTGCCTGGAGGGGACAGGGGATATTGAACACTGAAGCTTTCTTT	CAWRGQGILNTEAFF
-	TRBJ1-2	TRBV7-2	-	TGTGCCAGCAGCTTGGCTCAGGGGAGACAAAACTACACCTTC	CASSLAQGRQNYTF
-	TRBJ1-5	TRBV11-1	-	TGTGCCAGCAGCTTAAGGGAGGGACAGCCCCAGCATTTT	CASSLREGQPQHF
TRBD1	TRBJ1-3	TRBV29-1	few	TGCAGCGGGGACAGGGGAGATGGAAACACCATATATTTT	CSGDRGDGNTIYF
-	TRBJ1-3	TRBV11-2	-	TGTGCCAGCAGCTCTGACAGGACTTCTGGAAACACCATATATTTT	CASSSDRTSGNTIYF
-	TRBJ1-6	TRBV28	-	TGTGCCAGCACAGGGGCCTTTAGTTCACCCCTCCACTTT	CASTGAFSSPLHF
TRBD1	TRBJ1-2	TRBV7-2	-	TGTGCCAGCAGCGCAGGGGGTTCTAGCTATGGCTACACCTTC	CASSAGGSSYGYTF
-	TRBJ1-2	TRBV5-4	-	TGTGCCAGCAGCTTGGCTACAGTGAGAGGCTACACCTTC	CASSLATVRGYTF
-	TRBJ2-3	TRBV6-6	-	TGTGCCAGCAAGGTTACAGTTAGCACATATACGCAGTATTTT	CASKVTVSTYTQYF
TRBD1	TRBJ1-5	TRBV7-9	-	TGTGCCAGCAGTCCGGGACAGGTATCCTTCGGGGAGCCCCAGCATTTT	CASSPGQVSFGEPQHF
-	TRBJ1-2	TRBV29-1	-	TGCAGCGTTGATTGGATGGCTGGCTATGGCTACACCTTC	CSVDWMAGYGYTF
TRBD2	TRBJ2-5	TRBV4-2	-	TGTGCCAGCAGCCAAGAGGTAGCGGGAGGGCCCCAAGAGACCCAGTACTTC	CASSQEVAGGPQETQYF
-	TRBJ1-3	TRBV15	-	TGTGCCACCAGCAGAGATCGGGCGGACACCATATATTTT	CATSRDRADTIYF
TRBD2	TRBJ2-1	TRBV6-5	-	TGTGCCAGCATGGTGACTAGCGGTTCCTACAATGAGCAGTTCTTC	CASMVTSGSYNEQFF
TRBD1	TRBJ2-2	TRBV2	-	TGTGCCAGCAGTTGGACAGGGGGCGACACCGGGGAGCTGTTTTTT	CASSWTGGDTGELFF
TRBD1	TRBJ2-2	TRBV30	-	TGTGCCTGCACAGGGGGCACCGGGGAGCTGTTTTTT	CACTGGTGELFF
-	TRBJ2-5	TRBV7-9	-	TGTGCCAGCAGCTCCCGCCAGGGGGGGATTAGCCTCGAGACCCAGTACTTC	CASSSRQGGISLETQYF
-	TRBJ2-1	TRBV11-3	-	TGTGCCAGCAGCTTAGGAGCGGTCGGGGGGCTCCTTAGGGATGAGCAGTTCTTC	CASSLGAVGGLLRDEQFF